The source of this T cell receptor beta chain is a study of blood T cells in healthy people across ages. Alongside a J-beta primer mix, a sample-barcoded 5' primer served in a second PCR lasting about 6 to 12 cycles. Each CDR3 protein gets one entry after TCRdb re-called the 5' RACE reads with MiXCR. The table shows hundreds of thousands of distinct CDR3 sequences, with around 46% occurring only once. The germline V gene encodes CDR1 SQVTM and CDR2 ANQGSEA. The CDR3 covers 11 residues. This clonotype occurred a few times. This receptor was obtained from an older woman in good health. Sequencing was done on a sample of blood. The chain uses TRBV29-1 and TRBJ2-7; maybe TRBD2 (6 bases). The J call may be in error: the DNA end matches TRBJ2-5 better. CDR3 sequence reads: CSVADGGTQYF. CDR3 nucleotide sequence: TGCAGCGTTGCGGACGGGGGGACCCAGTACTTC.